Listed here are 9 T cell receptor beta chains from one sample, sequenced in a study of T cell repertoires in aging, cancer and after chemotherapy. TCR beta rearrangements were amplified from peripheral blood genomic DNA. TRB rearrangements spanning V, D and J were amplified using mixed TRB-A/B primers. TCRdb re-called the multiplex PCR reads with MiXCR, one entry per CDR3 protein. The profile shows thousands of distinct CDR3 sequences, roughly two fifths of them singletons. Sequenced input: blood. The receptors were gathered from a human donor with a solid tumor.

This chain joins TRBV10-3 and TRBJ1-1; TRBD1 is a possible D gene (6 bases). This CDR3 region has 14 residues. V lost 3 bases and J lost 4, with 12 bases in between. Germline CDR1 and CDR2: ENHRY and SYGVKD. This CDR3 is CAISDHREVTEAFF. CDR3 coding DNA: TGTGCCATCAGTGATCACAGGGAGGTCACTGAAGCTTTCTTT.

The chain combines TRBV29-1 with TRBJ2-5; weak D call: TRBD2 (7 bases). The germline V gene encodes CDR1 SQVTM and CDR2 ANQGSEA. V was trimmed by 7 bases and J by 5 bases, leaving 17 bases between them. The CDR3 runs to 13 residues. The CDR3 region is CSGGGGRGETQYF. The CDR3 nucleotides read TGCAGCGGTGGAGGGGGGCGGGGGGAGACCCAGTACTTC. The full variable domain, rest sourced from reference TRBV29-1 and TRBJ2-5, is SAVISQKPSRDICQRGTSLTIQCQVDSQVTMMFWYRQQPGQSLTLIATANQGSEATYESGFVIDKFPISRPNLTFSTLTVSNMSPEDSSIYLCSGGGGRGETQYFGPGTRLLVL.

This clonotype was seen a few times. The chain employs TRBV11-3 and TRBJ2-3, with D hard to call. The CDR3 runs to 11 residues. In germline, CDR1 is SGHNT, CDR2 YENEEA. The V end lost 5 bases, the J end lost 2 bases, and 2 bases lay between the germline ends. DNA of the CDR3: TGTGCCAGCAGCCTCACAGATACGCAGTATTTT. Translating gives CASSLTDTQYF.

CDR3 DNA: TGTGCCAGCAGTCTATTCCCGGCTAGCAATCAGCCCCAGCATTTT. This sequence encodes CASSLFPASNQPQHF. V and J are TRBV27 and TRBJ1-5; the D is unclear. V was clipped by 5 bases and J by 0 bases, with 11 bases between them. Germline V gene data show CDR1 as MNHEY and CDR2 as SMNVEV (reference sequence). This CDR3 spans 15 amino acids.

This chain connects TRBV4-3 to TRBJ2-1, with D maybe TRBD2 (6 bases). The V and J ends lost 0 bases and 5 bases respectively, with 17 bases between them. Germline assignment: CDR1 LGHNA and CDR2 YSLEER. This CDR3 contains 17 residues. CDR3 sequence: CASSQEGLALINNEQFF. The CDR3 coding sequence is TGCGCCAGCAGCCAAGAAGGCCTAGCGCTTATCAACAATGAGCAGTTCTTC.

V gene TRBV6-2 or TRBV6-3 combines with J gene TRBJ2-1, with 10 positions matching TRBD2. Germline V gene lookup returns CDR1 MNHEY and CDR2 SVGEGT. The V gene end was trimmed by 8 bases and the J gene end by 3 bases; junction bases not matched to a gene: 4. The CDR3 length is 14 residues. The CDR3 nucleotides are TGTGCCAGCTCCCGGACTAGCGGCTACAATGAGCAGTTCTTC. Amino acid sequence: CASSRTSGYNEQFF.

This clonotype was observed once. In DNA form, the CDR3 reads TGTGCCAGCAGGGCCGGGACAGGGGGCTACAATGAGCAGTTCTTC. It yields the protein CASRAGTGGYNEQFF. The chain links TRBV12-3 or TRBV12-4 to TRBJ2-1, with 11 bases identical to TRBD1. The CDR3 contains 15 residues. Losses at the gene ends were 6 bases for V and 3 bases for J; bases not matched to a gene: 4.

By proportion, this clonotype is medium-sized (0.01 to 0.1%). The genes are TRBV6-5 and TRBJ2-1; D perhaps matches TRBD1 (7 bases). The ends were cut back, 7 bases at V and 9 bases at J, with 16 bases in the middle. Germline CDR1 and CDR2: MNHEY and SVGAGI. The CDR3 has 13 residues. This CDR3 is CASTKEGASEQFF. The CDR3 DNA reads TGTGCCAGCACCAAGGAGGGGGCCAGTGAGCAGTTCTTC.

This clonotype was detected only a few times. V gene TRBV11-3 combines with J gene TRBJ2-7, with D possibly being TRBD1 or TRBD2 (5 bases each). The CDR3 has 12 residues. CDR1 and CDR2 from the germline V gene are SGHNT and YENEEA. Trimming removed 3 bases from V and 6 bases from J, with 9 bases in between. The DNA for the CDR3 is TGTGCCAGCAGCTTGGGACCTAGCGAGCAGTACTTC. Translation gives CASSLGPSEQYF.